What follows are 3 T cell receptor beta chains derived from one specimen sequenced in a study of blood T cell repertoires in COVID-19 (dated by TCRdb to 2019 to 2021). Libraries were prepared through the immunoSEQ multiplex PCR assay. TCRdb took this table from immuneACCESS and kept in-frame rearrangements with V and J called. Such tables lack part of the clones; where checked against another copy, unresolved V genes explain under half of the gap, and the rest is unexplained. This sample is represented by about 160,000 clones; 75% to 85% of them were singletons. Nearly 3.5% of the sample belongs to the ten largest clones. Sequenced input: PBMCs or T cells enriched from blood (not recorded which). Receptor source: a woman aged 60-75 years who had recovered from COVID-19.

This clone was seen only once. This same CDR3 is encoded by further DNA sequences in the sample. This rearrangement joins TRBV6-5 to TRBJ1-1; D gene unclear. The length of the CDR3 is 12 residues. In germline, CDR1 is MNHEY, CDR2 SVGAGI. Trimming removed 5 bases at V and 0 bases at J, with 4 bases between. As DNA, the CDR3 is TGTGCCAGCAGTACAGTGAACACTGAAGCTTTCTTT. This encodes CASSTVNTEAFF.

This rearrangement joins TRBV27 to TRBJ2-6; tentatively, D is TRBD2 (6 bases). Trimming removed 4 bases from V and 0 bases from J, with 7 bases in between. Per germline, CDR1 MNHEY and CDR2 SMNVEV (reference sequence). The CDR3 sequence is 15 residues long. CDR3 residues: CASSYGSSGANVLTF. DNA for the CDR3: TGTGCCAGCAGTTACGGGAGCTCTGGGGCCAACGTCCTGACTTTC.

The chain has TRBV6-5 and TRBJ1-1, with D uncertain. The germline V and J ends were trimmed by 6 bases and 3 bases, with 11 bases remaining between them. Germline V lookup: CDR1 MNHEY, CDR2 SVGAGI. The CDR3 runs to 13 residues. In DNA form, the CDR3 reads TGTGCCAGCAGCCTGACCCAGGACACTGAAGCTTTCTTT. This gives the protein CASSLTQDTEAFF.